These 28 T cell receptor beta chains came from one sample sequenced in a study of shared T cell receptors in the human thymus. TCRdb's copy holds only in-frame clones and misses some; the assay was immunoSEQ multiplex PCR. The sample has 640,000 or so clones, about 87% seen once. The same specimen was also included in a second study, on human thymus T cells.

Sequencing was performed on thymocytes. The receptors come from a boy in the first two years of life with a congenital heart defect.

As to this clone: Other DNA sequences of this sample code for an identical CDR3. The V call is TRBV4-1, the J call TRBJ1-6; perhaps TRBD1 as D (5 bases). CDR3 length: 15 residues. Deletions cut 0 bases from V and 7 bases from J, with 10 bases between. CDR1 and CDR2 (germline): MGHRA, YSYEKL. Here the CDR3 DNA reads TGCGCCAGCAGCCAAGAAGACAGTGGGAATTCACCCCTCCACTTT. Translating gives CASSQEDSGNSPLHF.

This clone has just one count. The chain is built from TRBV9 and TRBJ2-3; 9 bases are a match to TRBD1. The CDR3 is 16 residues long. Germline V gives CDR1 SGDLS, CDR2 YYNGEE. Trimming took 3 bases from V and 1 from J; bases not matched to a gene: 6. CDR3 in DNA: TGTGCCAGCAGCGGCCGGGACAGGGATCGCACAGATACGCAGTATTTT. Translated: CASSGRDRDRTDTQYF.

V usage is TRBV28 and J usage is TRBJ1-1; D remains ambiguous. The V end lost 3 bases, the J end lost 8 bases, and 16 bases lay between the germline ends. CDR1 is MDHEN and CDR2 is SYDVKM in the germline V gene. The CDR3 spans 14 residues. This chain's CDR3 is CASSFSSGSFEAFF. CDR3 nucleotide sequence: TGTGCCAGCAGTTTCAGCTCGGGGAGCTTCGAAGCTTTCTTT.

The V gene is TRBV25-1, the J gene TRBJ2-7, with 9 bases fitting TRBD2. Germline V lookup: CDR1 MGHDK, CDR2 SYGVNS. This CDR3 region has 17 residues. V lost 4 bases and J lost 2; bases outside the gene matches: 12. CDR3 sequence (DNA): TGTGCCAGCAGTGGTGCCGGGACTAGCAGTCGGGCCTACGAGCAGTACTTC. This codes for CASSGAGTSSRAYEQYF.

V and J are TRBV4-3 and TRBJ1-6; TRBD1 might be the D (5 bases). Germline V gene sequence: CDR1 LGHNA, CDR2 YSLEER. V lost 4 bases to trimming and J lost 10 bases, with 11 bases between them. CDR3 length: 13 residues. CDR3 loop: CASSPTQGSPLHF. The CDR3 DNA reads as TGCGCCAGCAGCCCCACTCAGGGATCACCCCTCCACTTT.

A single count supports this clone. The chain carries TRBV7-9 and TRBJ2-6; D unclear. CDR1 is SEHNR and CDR2 is FQNEAQ in the germline V gene (reference sequence). Trimming took off 1 base at V and 8 bases at J, with 12 bases between the two ends. The CDR3 runs to 15 residues. The CDR3 loop is CASSLELRTSNVLTF. DNA for the CDR3: TGTGCCAGCAGCTTAGAGCTGCGAACTTCCAACGTCCTGACTTTC. Complete variable domain (other parts from reference TRBV7-9 and TRBJ2-6): DTGVSQNPRHKITKRGQNVTFRCDPISEHNRLYWYRQTLGQGPEFLTYFQNEAQLEKSRLLSDRFSAERPKGSFSTLEIQRTEQGDSAMYLCASSLELRTSNVLTFGAGSRLTVL.

The J gene is TRBJ2-1, the V gene TRBV28; D uncertain. V was trimmed by 8 bases and J by 5 bases, leaving 4 bases between them. Germline V gene sequence: CDR1 MDHEN, CDR2 SYDVKM. This CDR3 has 10 residues. CDR3 region: CASSDNEQFF. As DNA, the CDR3 is TGTGCCAGCTCGGACAATGAGCAGTTCTTC.

V usage is TRBV7-6 and J usage is TRBJ2-1; 9 bases map to TRBD2. CDR1 SGHVS and CDR2 FNYEAQ come from the germline V gene. V shed 9 bases and J 8 bases; nucleotides not matched to a gene: 8. This CDR3 spans 13 amino acids. The chain's CDR3 is CASLAGLDDEQFF. CDR3 sequence (DNA): TGTGCCAGTCTAGCGGGGCTCGATGATGAGCAGTTCTTC. Filled out from reference TRBV7-6 and TRBJ2-1, the complete variable domain reads GAGVSQSPRYKVTKRGQDVALRCDPISGHVSLYWYRQALGQGPEFLTYFNYEAQQDKSGLPNDRFSAERPEGSISTLTIQRTEQRDSAMYRCASLAGLDDEQFFGPGTRLTVL.

The chain combines TRBV4-3 with TRBJ1-5; 7 bases agree with TRBD1. CDR1 is LGHNA and CDR2 is YSLEER in the germline V gene. The CDR3 has 17 amino acids. J was trimmed by 3 bases and V by 4 bases; bases with no gene match: 12. The CDR3 region has the DNA TGCGCCAGCAGCCTCAGCCGGGACAGTAAGAACAATCAGCCCCAGCATTTT. It yields the protein CASSLSRDSKNNQPQHF.

This clone was counted between two and nine times. V gene TRBV5-4 combines with J gene TRBJ2-7, with 14 bases lining up with TRBD2. The V segment lost 5 bases and the J segment 7 bases; nucleotides outside the gene matches: 11. The CDR3 is made up of 16 amino acids. Germline values: CDR1 SGHNT, CDR2 YYREEE (reference sequence). For the CDR3, the DNA is TGTGCCAGCAGGAAGGGACTAGCGGGAGCCAGGGATGAGCAGTACTTC. It translates to CASRKGLAGARDEQYF.

Only one count was recorded for this clone. The same CDR3 can be traced to other DNA sequences in this sample. V is TRBV4-3 and J is TRBJ2-7; 8 positions match TRBD2. Germline CDR1 and CDR2: LGHNA and YSLEER. The junction had 3 bases not matched to a gene; V was cut back by 2 bases and J by 0 bases. This CDR3 is built from 15 residues. CDR3 sequence reads: CASSQSSGSSYEQYF. CDR3 DNA: TGCGCCAGCAGCCAATCCAGCGGGAGCTCCTACGAGCAGTACTTC.

The rearrangement joins TRBV7-6 to TRBJ2-5, with D hard to call. The CDR3 totals 14 residues. The germline V gene has CDR1 SGHVS and CDR2 FNYEAQ. Between the trimmed V and J ends, which lost 6 bases and 6 bases, there was a span of 17 bases. DNA of the CDR3: TGTGCCAGCAGTCGCCCCCAGGATGTGAAGACCCAGTACTTC. Translation: CASSRPQDVKTQYF.

Points on this clone: The final CDR3 position lacks the conserved phenylalanine or tryptophan, pointing to a likely read error. V and J are TRBV19 and TRBJ1-2, with a possible D match to TRBD1 (5 bases). This CDR3 contains 15 residues. The germline CDR1 and CDR2 sequences are LNHDA and SQIVND (reference sequence). V lost 1 base to trimming and J lost 4 bases, with 13 bases between them. The CDR3 DNA sequence: TGTGCCAGTAGTATAGTGGGGCAGCTCATCTATGGCTACACCCTC. Protein sequence: CASSIVGQLIYGYTL.

This chain uses TRBV7-8 with TRBJ1-4; no clear D gene. V was pared by 1 base and J by 0 bases, with 6 bases between. The CDR3 has 15 residues. The germline V gene encodes CDR1 SGHVS and CDR2 FQNEAQ. The CDR3 DNA is TGTGCCAGCAGCTTAGGCATAGCAACTAATGAAAAACTGTTTTTT. Translation: CASSLGIATNEKLFF.

The gene calls are TRBV7-2 and TRBJ2-1; possibly TRBD2 for D (6 bases). This CDR3 has 14 amino acids. V was pared by 1 base and J by 6 bases, with 10 bases between. Germline V CDR1 and CDR2: SGHTA, FQGNSA. DNA of the CDR3: TGTGCCAGCAGCTTAGGCCAGACTAGCAATGAGCAGTTCTTC. Protein sequence: CASSLGQTSNEQFF.

The rearrangement joins TRBV2 to TRBJ2-3; 9 bases map to TRBD2. The CDR3 totals 15 residues. Germline trimming cut 1 base from V and 4 bases from J; bases unmatched to any gene: 3. Germline V CDR1 and CDR2: SNHLY, FYNNEI. The CDR3 is CASSEGREGPDTQYF. CDR3 bases: TGTGCCAGCAGTGAAGGGCGGGAGGGCCCAGATACGCAGTATTTT.

The chain employs TRBV5-1 and TRBJ1-1; D is ambiguous. This CDR3 spans 14 amino acids. V was trimmed by 0 bases and J by 4 bases, leaving 10 bases between them. Germline values: CDR1 SGHRS, CDR2 YFSETQ. CDR3 sequence reads: CASSLAGSFTEAFF. For the CDR3, the DNA is TGCGCCAGCAGCTTGGCCGGTAGTTTCACTGAAGCTTTCTTT.

The CDR3 bases are TGTGCCAGCAGTGACGGAGGGGACCTACACAATGAGCAGTTCTTC. Translating gives CASSDGGDLHNEQFF. The chain recombines TRBV27 with TRBJ2-1; D may be TRBD2 (6 bases). CDR1 and CDR2 (germline): MNHEY, SMNVEV (reference sequence). V was cut by 5 bases and J by 5 bases, with 16 bases left in between. CDR3 length: 15 amino acids.

The chain employs TRBV28 and TRBJ2-7; TRBD1 matches 9 bases. The CDR3 extends over 15 amino acids. V was clipped by 6 bases and J by 1 base; unmatched bases: 7. Germline V CDR1 and CDR2: MDHEN, SYDVKM. DNA of the CDR3: TGTGCCAGCAGGACCGGGACAGGGTATTCCTACGAGCAGTACTTC. This gives the protein CASRTGTGYSYEQYF.

The chain carries TRBV4-1 and TRBJ1-4; tentative D call: TRBD1 (5 bases). The CDR3 runs 19 residues. Germline V gene lookup returns CDR1 MGHRA and CDR2 YSYEKL. Trimming stripped 0 bases from V and 6 bases from J, with 23 bases between. Here the CDR3 DNA reads TGCGCCAGCAGCCAAGATCAGGGCAGCCGAGGATCACCTTATGAAAAACTGTTTTTT. Translation gives CASSQDQGSRGSPYEKLFF.

The rearrangement joins TRBV21-1 to TRBJ2-2; the table's D gene call, TRBD1, was not cross checked with the DNA. TRBV21-1 is a listed pseudogene. The CDR3 is 12 residues long. The CDR3 region is CASPDRAGELFF. The CDR3 DNA sequence: TGTGCCAGCCCCGACAGGGCCGGGGAGCTGTTTTTT.

This rearrangement joins TRBV5-1 to TRBJ2-7, with D maybe TRBD1 (6 bases). V was cut by 3 bases and J by 7 bases, with 17 bases left in between. Per the germline V gene, CDR1 is SGHRS and CDR2 is YFSETQ. This CDR3 region has 14 residues. The DNA for the CDR3 is TGCGCCAGCAGCTACGACAGGCCAAGGGAGGAGCAGTACTTC. Its protein is CASSYDRPREEQYF.

The genes are TRBV7-8 and TRBJ1-2, with 7 bases lining up with TRBD1. CDR3 length: 15 amino acids. Germline V CDR1 and CDR2: SGHVS, FQNEAQ. J was trimmed by 0 bases and V by 4 bases; bases with no gene match: 5. For the CDR3, the DNA is TGTGCCAGCAGCTCGGGACAGAACCCTAACTATGGCTACACCTTC. This sequence encodes CASSSGQNPNYGYTF.

In this sample, this clone turned up a few times. This chain links TRBV5-6 with TRBJ2-7, with 11 bases aligning to TRBD1. The V segment lost 4 bases and the J segment 1 base; nucleotides outside the gene matches: 4. This CDR3 spans 15 amino acids. Germline V gives CDR1 SGHDT, CDR2 YYEEEE. CDR3 sequence reads: CASSRGQGESYEQYF. The CDR3 coding sequence is TGTGCCAGCAGCCGGGGACAGGGGGAGTCCTACGAGCAGTACTTC.

The rearrangement uses TRBV4-3 and TRBJ2-1; D is uncertain. The CDR3 length is 15 residues. Germline V gene sequence: CDR1 LGHNA, CDR2 YSLEER. The ends were cut back, 0 bases at V and 4 bases at J, with 10 bases in the middle. The chain's CDR3 is CASSQESHRYNEQFF. CDR3 sequence (DNA): TGCGCCAGCAGCCAAGAATCGCATCGGTACAATGAGCAGTTCTTC.

The chain uses TRBV7-4 and TRBJ2-6, with D possibly TRBD2 on 5 matching bases. CDR3 length equals 16 residues. The germline V gene has CDR1 SGHVT and CDR2 SQSDAQ. Trimming took off 4 bases at V and 0 bases at J, with 10 bases between the two ends. The DNA for the CDR3 is TGTGCCAGCAGCTCCGTGGAGGACTCTGGGGCCAACGTCCTGACTTTC. Amino acids: CASSSVEDSGANVLTF.

This clone occurred a few times. The rearrangement links TRBV6-1 to TRBJ1-4; D is unresolved. V was shortened by 10 bases and J by 7 bases, with 16 bases between the two germline ends. Germline V gives CDR1 MNHNS, CDR2 SASEGT. The CDR3 loop spans 13 amino acids. The DNA for the CDR3 is TGTGCCACCGGGATTTTAGGGAGTGAAAAACTGTTTTTT. Translation gives CATGILGSEKLFF.

This clone was seen more than once but under ten times. This sequence joins TRBV7-9 and TRBJ1-4, with 7 bases matching TRBD1. Trimming took 1 base from V and 4 from J; bases not matched to a gene: 3. Per the germline V gene, CDR1 is SEHNR and CDR2 is FQNEAQ (reference sequence). There are 15 residues in the CDR3. The CDR3 region is CASSLVGGLNEKLFF. For the CDR3, the DNA is TGTGCCAGCAGCTTAGTAGGGGGCCTTAATGAAAAACTGTTTTTT.